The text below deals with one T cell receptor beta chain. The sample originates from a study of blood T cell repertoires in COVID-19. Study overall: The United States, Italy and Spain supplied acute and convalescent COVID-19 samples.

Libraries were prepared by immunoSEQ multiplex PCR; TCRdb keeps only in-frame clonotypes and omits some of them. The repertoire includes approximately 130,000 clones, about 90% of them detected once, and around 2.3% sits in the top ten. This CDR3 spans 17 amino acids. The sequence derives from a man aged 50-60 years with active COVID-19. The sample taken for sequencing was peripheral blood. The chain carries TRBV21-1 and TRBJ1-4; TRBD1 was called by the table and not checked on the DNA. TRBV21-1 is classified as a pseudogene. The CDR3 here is CASSKATSGPTNEKLFF. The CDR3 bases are TGTGCCAGCAGCAAGGCTACCTCAGGCCCAACTAATGAAAAACTGTTTTTT.